The 9 T cell receptor beta chains below come from one sample, sequenced in a study of cytomegalovirus exposure and HLA in healthy donors (TCRdb year 2017). Library preparation employed the immunoSEQ multiplex PCR assay. For the multiplex PCR, a mixture combining 60 forward primers for TCR Vbeta segments and 13 reverse primers for TCR Jbeta segments was used. As stored in TCRdb, this immuneACCESS dataset retains in-frame rearrangements with V and J assigned. A fraction of the clones does not appear; measured against another copy, unresolved V genes explain less than half of the discrepancy, and the remainder lacks a known reason. This sample holds some 120,000 clones; 79% were observed only once. In total, the top ten clones hold 2.5% to 3% of the sample. Sequencing input: PBMCs. The receptors originated from a woman aged 18 to 35 in good health and CMV-seropositive.

The chain's CDR3 is CASTPGGSYGYTF. CDR3 bases: TGTGCCAGCACTCCAGGGGGTTCCTATGGCTACACCTTC. This sequence joins TRBV2 and TRBJ1-2, with 7 bases lining up with TRBD1. V was pared by 7 bases and J by 4 bases, with 6 bases of the junction left unmatched. The V gene's germline CDR1 is SNHLY and CDR2 FYNNEI. This CDR3 spans 13 amino acids.

The chain has TRBV4-1 and TRBJ2-3; 7 bases map to TRBD2. Germline CDR1 and CDR2: MGHRA and YSYEKL. The CDR3 runs to 17 residues. The junction had 12 bases not matched to a gene; V was cut back by 5 bases and J by 1 base. CDR3 sequence: CASSLLGRELGTDTQYF. The CDR3 DNA reads TGCGCCAGCAGCTTATTAGGGCGGGAGTTGGGCACAGATACGCAGTATTTT.

The chain has TRBV7-3 and TRBJ2-1; 9 positions agree with TRBD2. J lost 5 bases, V lost 5 bases, and 10 bases had no gene match. This CDR3 contains 16 residues. From germline, CDR1 is SGHTA and CDR2 FQGTGA. As DNA, the CDR3 is TGTGCCAGCAGCCCGGGGGTAGCGGGGGTAAACAATGAGCAGTTCTTC. Translating gives CASSPGVAGVNNEQFF.

The CDR3 sequence is CASSAGTGAGYGYTF. The CDR3 DNA reads as TGTGCCAGCAGCGCCGGGACAGGGGCCGGCTATGGCTACACCTTC. The rearrangement uses TRBV5-8 and TRBJ1-2; 10 nucleotides match TRBD1. The CDR3 has 15 residues. CDR1 SGHTS and CDR2 YDEGEE come from the germline V gene. With 4 bases clipped from V and 4 bases from J, the junction kept 7 bases outside the gene matches.

This clone has a single count. The rearrangement joins TRBV5-6 to TRBJ2-7, with a possible D match to TRBD1 (5 bases). The CDR3 is 15 amino acids. The germline CDR1 and CDR2 sequences are SGHDT and YYEEEE. V lost 4 bases, J lost 3 bases, and 17 bases lay in between. CDR3 DNA sequence: TGTGCCAGCAGCCTGTTAGAGACAGCCAACTACGAGCAGTACTTC. It encodes CASSLLETANYEQYF.

The chain combines TRBV10-1 with TRBJ1-2, with 7 bases aligning to TRBD1. The ends lost 7 bases at V and 7 bases at J; junction bases unmatched: 18. Per the germline V gene, CDR1 is WNHNN and CDR2 is SYGVQD (reference sequence). This CDR3 is 16 amino acids long. CDR3 coding DNA: TGCGCCAGCACCTCCACTGGGACAGCGAACTGTTGTGGCTACACCTTC. It yields the protein CASTSTGTANCCGYTF.

J is TRBJ2-7 and V is TRBV5-1, with D possibly matching TRBD1 (5 bases). CDR1 SGHRS and CDR2 YFSETQ come from the germline V gene. Trimming left V 0 bases short and J 6 bases short, with 13 bases between. This CDR3 region has 14 residues. This CDR3 reads CASSLGRRAGEQYF. The CDR3 bases are TGCGCCAGCAGCTTGGGGCGCAGGGCAGGCGAGCAGTACTTC.

The rearrangement links TRBV12-5 to TRBJ2-6, with D maybe TRBD1 (5 bases). The length of the CDR3 is 15 residues. V lost 3 bases and J lost 0, with 6 bases in between. Germline V gene sequence: CDR1 LGHNT, CDR2 FRNRAP. The CDR3 DNA sequence: TGTGCTAGTGGTTTCAGGGACTCTGGGGCCAACGTCCTGACTTTC. Its translation is CASGFRDSGANVLTF.

The V call is TRBV18, the J call TRBJ1-4; TRBD1 agrees at 7 bases. Germline trimming cut 3 bases from V and 0 bases from J; bases unmatched to any gene: 4. The CDR3 spans 16 residues. Germline lookup yields CDR1 KGHSH and CDR2 LQKENI. The CDR3 is CASSPRQGATNEKLFF. The CDR3 coding sequence is TGTGCCAGCTCACCCAGACAGGGTGCAACTAATGAAAAACTGTTTTTT.